Following are 21 T cell receptor beta chains from one sample sequenced in a study of blood T cells in healthy people across ages. Using a J-beta primer mix together with a sample-barcoded 5' primer, a second PCR was run for about 6 to 11 cycles. TCRdb passed the 5' RACE reads through MiXCR, listing each CDR3 protein once. The data contain roughly 800,000 distinct CDR3 sequences, roughly 25% of them seen just once; the ten biggest clones take up around 2.9%. Separately, the same data were catalogued under a study of T cells of mothers and their children.

The sample comprised blood. Receptor source: a boy younger than 18 in good health.

The V gene is TRBV2, the J gene TRBJ2-7, with no clear D. The length of the CDR3 is 12 residues. V lost 9 bases, J lost 2 bases, and 11 bases lay in between. Germline V gene sequence: CDR1 SNHLY, CDR2 FYNNEI. The CDR3 here is CASEDWTYEQYF. The CDR3 coding sequence is TGTGCCAGTGAGGATTGGACCTACGAGCAGTACTTC. Variable domain in full (rest from reference TRBV2 and TRBJ2-7): EPEVTQTPSHQVTQMGQEVILRCVPISNHLYFYWYRQILGQKVEFLVSFYNNEISEKSEIFDDQFSVERPDGSNFTLKIRSTKLEDSAMYFCASEDWTYEQYFGPGTRLTVT.

This chain joins TRBV11-2 and TRBJ2-5; 10 bases are a match to TRBD2. Unmatched junction bases numbered 8, after V lost 5 bases and J lost 2 bases. Germline V gene sequence: CDR1 SGHAT, CDR2 FQNNGV. The CDR3 has 16 amino acids. CDR3 in amino acids: CASSVPGLASQETQYF. In DNA, the CDR3 is TGTGCCAGCAGCGTCCCGGGACTAGCGTCTCAAGAGACCCAGTACTTC. The whole variable domain, filled in from reference TRBV11-2 and TRBJ2-5, reads EAGVAQSPRYKIIEKRQSVAFWCNPISGHATLYWYQQILGQGPKLLIQFQNNGVVDDSQLPKDRFSAERLKGVDSTLKIQPAKLEDSAVYLCASSVPGLASQETQYFGPGTRLLVL.

This clonotype came up a few times. This rearrangement joins TRBV27 to TRBJ2-5; possibly TRBD1 for D (7 bases). Germline V gene data show CDR1 as MNHEY and CDR2 as SMNVEV (reference sequence). This CDR3 region has 15 residues. Trimming pared 5 bases from V and 4 bases from J, leaving 17 bases between. The chain's CDR3 is CASSPQQGGRETQYF. For the CDR3, the DNA is TGTGCCAGCAGTCCCCAGCAGGGGGGCCGAGAGACCCAGTACTTC.

The chain carries TRBV29-1 and TRBJ1-4; 10 nucleotides align to TRBD1. Germline values: CDR1 SQVTM, CDR2 ANQGSEA. The CDR3 has 18 amino acids. V lost 3 bases to trimming and J lost 0 bases; unmatched junction nucleotides: 10. In nucleotides, the CDR3 is TGCAGCGTTGACCAAACGGGACAGGGGACCGCAACTAATGAAAAACTGTTTTTT. Protein sequence: CSVDQTGQGTATNEKLFF.

The V call is TRBV24-1, the J call TRBJ1-2; perhaps TRBD1 as D (5 bases). The germline CDR1 and CDR2 sequences are KGHDR and SFDVKD. V was trimmed by 4 bases and J by 8 bases, leaving 16 bases between them. The CDR3 is made up of 14 amino acids. This CDR3 reads CATSDYLGRGGYTF. CDR3 DNA: TGTGCCACCAGTGACTACCTTGGAAGGGGAGGCTACACCTTC.

There are a few counts of this clonotype. The chain is built from TRBV7-8 and TRBJ2-7, with D unclear. V dropped 1 base and J dropped 2 bases, with 12 bases sitting between them. Germline CDR1 reads SGHVS; CDR2 reads FQNEAQ. There are 15 residues in the CDR3. The CDR3 sequence is CASSLGLNGAYEQYF. In nucleotides, the CDR3 is TGTGCCAGCAGCTTAGGCTTGAATGGGGCCTACGAGCAGTACTTC.

V and J are TRBV7-9 and TRBJ1-1, with D possibly matching TRBD1 (6 bases). Germline lookup yields CDR1 SEHNR and CDR2 FQNEAQ (reference sequence). This CDR3 comprises 14 residues. Trimming took 5 bases from V and 5 from J, leaving 15 bases between them. CDR3 in DNA: TGTGCCAGCAGCGCCCGGACAGTGGGGACTGAAGCTTTCTTT. Its translation is CASSARTVGTEAFF. Combining the CDR3 with reference TRBV7-9 and TRBJ1-1 gives the whole variable domain DTGVSQNPRHKITKRGQNVTFRCDPISEHNRLYWYRQTLGQGPEFLTYFQNEAQLEKSRLLSDRFSAERPKGSFSTLEIQRTEQGDSAMYLCASSARTVGTEAFFGQGTRLTVV.

The chain uses TRBV29-1 and TRBJ2-7; 16 bases fit TRBD2. Looked up from germline, CDR1 is SQVTM and CDR2 is ANQGSEA. V trimming: 6 bases; J trimming: 0 bases; junction bases outside the gene matches: 5. CDR3 size: 16 residues. The CDR3 is CSVEGLAGGASYEQYF. For the CDR3, the DNA is TGCAGCGTCGAGGGACTAGCGGGGGGGGCCTCCTACGAGCAGTACTTC.

J is TRBJ2-5 and V is TRBV5-1; 8 bases match TRBD1. The germline gives CDR1 SGHRS, CDR2 YFSETQ. The CDR3 is 16 residues long. After removal of 0 bases from V and 4 bases from J, the junction contained 8 bases not matched to a gene. The CDR3 bases are TGCGCCAGCAGCTTGGCCGGGGACAGGAGAGTAGAGACCCAGTACTTC. This gives the protein CASSLAGDRRVETQYF.

This clonotype was picked up a small number of times. This chain connects TRBV2 to TRBJ2-1; D remains ambiguous. Germline V lookup: CDR1 SNHLY, CDR2 FYNNEI. With 1 base removed from V and 0 bases from J, the gap between germline ends came to 4 bases. The length of the CDR3 is 14 residues. The CDR3 nucleotides read TGTGCCAGCAGTGAAGAGTTCTCCTACAATGAGCAGTTCTTC. Protein sequence: CASSEEFSYNEQFF.

V and J are TRBV25-1 and TRBJ1-5; unclear D gene. The ends were cut back, 0 bases at V and 0 bases at J, with 21 bases in the middle. CDR3 length: 20 residues. Germline V gene data show CDR1 as MGHDK and CDR2 as SYGVNS. CDR3 sequence reads: CASSEYRLSGYPHSNQPQHF. DNA of the CDR3: TGTGCCAGCAGTGAATATCGTTTAAGCGGGTACCCCCATAGCAATCAGCCCCAGCATTTT. Using reference TRBV25-1 and TRBJ1-5 for the parts outside the CDR3, the full variable domain is EADIYQTPRYLVIGTGKKITLECSQTMGHDKMYWYQQDPGMELHLIHYSYGVNSTEKGDLSSESTVSRIRTEHFPLTLESARPSHTSQYLCASSEYRLSGYPHSNQPQHFGDGTRLSIL.

This clonotype came up a few times. V usage is TRBV11-2 and J usage is TRBJ2-5; 9 bases align to TRBD1. Judging by the DNA end, TRBJ2-1 fits better; the J call may be wrong. Germline CDR1 and CDR2: SGHAT and FQNNGV. CDR3 length equals 14 residues. The CDR3 is CASSYAGTGFEQFF. CDR3 bases: TGTGCCAGCAGCTACGCCGGGACAGGGTTTGAGCAGTTCTTC.

This clonotype showed up just a few times. The V gene is TRBV4-1, the J gene TRBJ2-3, with D unresolved. The CDR3 totals 14 residues. In germline, CDR1 is MGHRA, CDR2 YSYEKL. V lost 3 bases and J 5 bases, leaving 12 bases between the germline ends. The CDR3 is CASSQTRFRDTQYF. Written as DNA, the CDR3 is TGCGCCAGCAGCCAGACCCGCTTTAGAGATACGCAGTATTTT.

The CDR3 coding sequence is TGCAGCGTGGTAGAAGGGCCAAGAATAAACAATGAGCAGTTCTTC. It is translated as CSVVEGPRINNEQFF. The rearrangement links TRBV29-1 to TRBJ2-5; D gene unclear. The closer fit of TRBJ2-1 to the DNA end suggests the J call may be wrong. This CDR3 region has 15 residues. Germline V lookup: CDR1 SQVTM, CDR2 ANQGSEA.

J is TRBJ1-2 and V is TRBV6-6; D might be TRBD1 (5 bases). The CDR3 runs 14 residues. Per germline, CDR1 MNHNY and CDR2 SVGAGI (reference sequence). The V end lost 5 bases, the J end lost 0 bases, and 10 bases lay between the germline ends. For the CDR3, the DNA is TGTGCCAGCAGTGGGGACGGCACTAACTATGGCTACACCTTC. It yields the protein CASSGDGTNYGYTF.

This clonotype occurred a few times. This rearrangement joins TRBV25-1 to TRBJ1-6; TRBD1 is a possible D gene (6 bases). V shed 2 bases and J shed 10 bases, with 18 bases lying between them. The CDR3 is 16 amino acids. Germline V gene lookup returns CDR1 MGHDK and CDR2 SYGVNS. The CDR3 bases are TGTGCCAGCAGTGAAGCCAAACAGGGCAGCAGGTCACCCCTCCACTTT. Encoded protein: CASSEAKQGSRSPLHF.

As concerns this clonotype: At one boundary the junction diverges from the germline segment, which might be a read error. The DNA of the CDR3 is TGTGCCAGTAGTATAACAACCGGGACAGCGGTTGACTTT. Translated: CASSITTGTAVDF. The rearrangement links TRBV19 to TRBJ1-1; 7 nucleotides match TRBD1. CDR3 length: 13 amino acids. CDR1 LNHDA and CDR2 SQIVND come from the germline V gene (reference sequence).

The chain couples TRBV5-1 to TRBJ1-5; 8 bases fit TRBD1. CDR3 length: 15 residues. Germline CDR1 and CDR2: SGHRS and YFSETQ. The trim removed 4 bases at V and 1 base at J, leaving 4 bases unmatched. CDR3 loop: CASSATGASNQPQHF. CDR3 sequence (DNA): TGCGCCAGCAGCGCGACAGGGGCGAGCAATCAGCCCCAGCATTTT.

J is TRBJ1-1 and V is TRBV5-4; possibly TRBD1 for D (5 bases). The V gene lost 3 bases and the J gene lost 5 bases, with 11 bases spanning the gap. The V gene's germline CDR1 is SGHNT and CDR2 YYREEE (reference sequence). The length of the CDR3 is 13 residues. The CDR3 here is CASSWQEGTEAFF. CDR3 DNA sequence: TGTGCCAGCAGCTGGCAGGAGGGGACTGAAGCTTTCTTT.

About this clonotype: A junction boundary mismatches the germline segment, possibly from a read error. This sequence joins TRBV24-1 and TRBJ2-3, with TRBD1 identical over 7 bases. CDR1 and CDR2 from the germline V gene are KGHDR and SFDVKD. This CDR3 region has 14 residues. The CDR3 DNA reads TGTGCCACCTGTGACAGGGAGAACACAGATACGCAGTATTTT. It encodes CATCDRENTDTQYF.

The J gene is TRBJ1-6, the V gene TRBV2, with D possibly matching TRBD1 (5 bases). With 3 bases removed from V and 7 bases from J, the gap between germline ends came to 13 bases. Germline V gene data show CDR1 as SNHLY and CDR2 as FYNNEI. The CDR3 contains 15 residues. As DNA, the CDR3 is TGTGCCAGCAGTGAGAGGGGCGAGGGGAATTCACCCCTCCACTTT. Translated, it gives CASSERGEGNSPLHF.